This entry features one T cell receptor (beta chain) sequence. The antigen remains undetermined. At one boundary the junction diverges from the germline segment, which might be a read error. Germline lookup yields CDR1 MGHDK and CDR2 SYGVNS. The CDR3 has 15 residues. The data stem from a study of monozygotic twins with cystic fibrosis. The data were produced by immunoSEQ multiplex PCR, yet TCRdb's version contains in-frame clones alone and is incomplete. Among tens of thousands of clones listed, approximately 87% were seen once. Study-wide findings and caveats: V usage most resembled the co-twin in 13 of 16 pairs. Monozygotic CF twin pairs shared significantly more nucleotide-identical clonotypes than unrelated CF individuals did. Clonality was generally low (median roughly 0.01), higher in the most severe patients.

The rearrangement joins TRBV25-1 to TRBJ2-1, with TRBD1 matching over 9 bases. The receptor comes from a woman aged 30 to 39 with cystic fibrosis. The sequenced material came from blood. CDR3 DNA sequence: TGTGCCAGTAGTGCCGGGACAGGGCCCTACAATGAGCAGTTCTTC. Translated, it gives CASSAGTGPYNEQFF.